The 32 T cell receptor beta chains below were found in one sample sequenced in a study of cytomegalovirus exposure and HLA in healthy donors. PCR was performed using 60 Vbeta and 13 Jbeta primers. Generated by immunoSEQ multiplex PCR, the TCRdb table keeps only in-frame clones and is missing some. The sample has about 34,000 clones. Sequenced material: PBMCs. The receptors were gathered from a woman between 40 and 50 years old in good health and CMV-seropositive.

The chain combines TRBV4-2 with TRBJ2-3, with D hard to call. V was pared by 1 base and J by 9 bases, with 17 bases between. CDR1 is LGHNA, CDR2 YNFKEQ, per germline. The CDR3 is 15 amino acids. DNA for the CDR3: TGTGCCAGCAGCCAAGCCCCTCAATCCGACGGGACGCAGTATTTT. Residues: CASSQAPQSDGTQYF.

The chain links TRBV27 to TRBJ2-1; 7 bases fit TRBD2. Per germline, CDR1 MNHEY and CDR2 SMNVEV (reference sequence). The CDR3 has 13 residues. Germline trimming cut 8 bases from V and 8 bases from J; bases unmatched to any gene: 9. The CDR3 spells CASCPRGGHEQFF. CDR3 coding DNA: TGTGCCAGCTGCCCGCGCGGGGGACATGAGCAGTTCTTC.

V gene TRBV20-1 combines with J gene TRBJ2-1; TRBD2 matches 7 bases. Germline V gene data show CDR1 as DFQATT and CDR2 as SNEGSKA (reference sequence). The CDR3 totals 11 residues. Trimming removed 5 bases from V and 7 bases from J; junction bases left unmatched: 2. The CDR3 region is CSAPGRNEQFF. CDR3 sequence (DNA): TGCAGTGCTCCCGGGAGGAATGAGCAGTTCTTC.

This chain links TRBV30 with TRBJ2-3, with TRBD1 matching over 7 bases. Germline lookup yields CDR1 GTSNPN and CDR2 SVGIG (reference sequence). Trimming took 3 bases from V and 5 from J; bases not matched to a gene: 11. The CDR3 is 15 amino acids. The DNA for the CDR3 is TGTGCCTGGAGACCGACAGGGACGAGGGGAGATACGCAGTATTTT. This codes for CAWRPTGTRGDTQYF.

The genes are TRBV5-6 and TRBJ2-3; no clear D. CDR3 length: 13 amino acids. Germline CDR1 reads SGHDT; CDR2 reads YYEEEE. Trimming took off 4 bases at V and 6 bases at J, with 12 bases between the two ends. In DNA, the CDR3 is TGTGCCAGCAGCCAAGAAAGAGCCGATACGCAGTATTTT. Its translation: CASSQERADTQYF.

The rearrangement uses TRBV19 and TRBJ2-2, with TRBD2 matching 10 bases. V lost 8 bases, J lost 6 bases, and 12 bases stayed unmatched. Germline V CDR1 and CDR2: LNHDA, SQIVND (reference sequence). CDR3 length: 16 residues. The CDR3 DNA reads as TGTGCCAGTCGGGGGCTAGCGGGAGTGTTGGCCGGGGAGCTGTTTTTT. Translated: CASRGLAGVLAGELFF.

The J gene is TRBJ1-1, the V gene TRBV5-5; D unresolved. This CDR3 comprises 12 residues. V was shortened by 4 bases and J by 3 bases, with 7 bases between the two germline ends. Germline CDR1 reads SGHKS; CDR2 reads YYEKEE (reference sequence). The CDR3 bases are TGTGCCAGCAGCCTGGCGGACACTGAAGCTTTCTTT. As protein: CASSLADTEAFF.

CDR3 in DNA: TGTGCCAGCAGCGTACAGACCGGACAAGTCGCAGATACGCAGTATTTT. Residues: CASSVQTGQVADTQYF. This rearrangement joins TRBV9 to TRBJ2-3, with D maybe TRBD1 (5 bases). Germline loops: CDR1 SGDLS, CDR2 YYNGEE. This CDR3 has 16 residues. V was shortened by 1 base and J by 4 bases, with 16 bases between the two germline ends.

The rearrangement joins TRBV6-6 to TRBJ2-5; 9 bases line up with TRBD1. CDR1 and CDR2 (germline): MNHNY, SVGAGI (reference sequence). With 7 bases clipped from V and 4 bases from J, the junction kept 4 bases outside the gene matches. This CDR3 has 13 amino acids. In DNA form, the CDR3 reads TGTGCCAGCAAGGGGACAGGGCGAGAGACCCAGTACTTC. This translates into CASKGTGRETQYF.

V usage is TRBV28 and J usage is TRBJ2-4; D perhaps matches TRBD1 (8 bases). CDR1 and CDR2 from the germline V gene are MDHEN and SYDVKM. CDR3 length equals 17 residues. Trimming took 3 bases from V and 0 from J, leaving 15 bases between them. The CDR3 spells CASSLGLQGVAKNIQYF. As DNA, the CDR3 is TGTGCCAGCAGTTTGGGACTACAGGGGGTAGCCAAAAACATTCAGTACTTC.

The rearrangement joins TRBV12-5 to TRBJ2-1, with D possibly being TRBD2 (5 bases). Germline V CDR1 and CDR2: LGHNT, FRNRAP. Deletions cut 2 bases from V and 9 bases from J, with 11 bases between. The CDR3 length is 13 residues. The CDR3 DNA is TGTGCTAGTGGTTTGCTCGAGGGTAGTGAGCAGTTCTTC. Its translation is CASGLLEGSEQFF.

The J gene is TRBJ2-1, the V gene TRBV5-6; perhaps TRBD2 as D (5 bases). Trimming took 1 base from V and 0 from J, leaving 11 bases between them. The CDR3 runs to 16 residues. Germline lookup yields CDR1 SGHDT and CDR2 YYEEEE. The CDR3 is CASSLRGLSSYNEQFF. CDR3 nucleotides: TGTGCCAGCAGCTTGAGAGGGTTGAGCTCCTACAATGAGCAGTTCTTC.

The CDR3: CAWRLRTGGTDGYTF. DNA of the CDR3: TGTGCCTGGAGACTACGGACAGGGGGTACGGATGGCTACACCTTC. The chain carries TRBV30 and TRBJ1-2, with 10 positions matching TRBD1. J lost 6 bases, V lost 3 bases, and 10 bases had no gene match. The CDR3 runs 15 residues. Germline CDR1 is GTSNPN and CDR2 is SVGIG (reference sequence).

V and J are TRBV7-3 and TRBJ2-1, with 8 bases aligning to TRBD1. Germline-derived CDR1 and CDR2 are SGHTA and FQGTGA. CDR3 length: 16 amino acids. V shed 3 bases and J 10 bases; nucleotides not matched to a gene: 14. CDR3 loop: CASSFHGNTGGSEQFF. CDR3 coding DNA: TGTGCCAGCAGCTTCCACGGTAATACAGGGGGTAGCGAGCAGTTCTTC.

The chain carries TRBV4-3 and TRBJ1-2; 7 bases match TRBD1. This CDR3 is built from 16 residues. Germline CDR1 is LGHNA and CDR2 is YSLEER. The V and J ends lost 0 bases and 7 bases, in that order; junction bases with no gene match: 11. The CDR3: CASSQDLIGGTRGYTF. DNA for the CDR3: TGCGCCAGCAGCCAAGATCTCATAGGGGGCACTCGTGGCTACACCTTC.

V and J are TRBV5-1 and TRBJ1-1; TRBD1 aligns across 11 bases. Per the germline V gene, CDR1 is SGHRS and CDR2 is YFSETQ. The CDR3 sequence is 14 residues long. V shed 7 bases and J 1 base; nucleotides not matched to a gene: 3. CDR3 in amino acids: CASRDRGSNTEAFF. The CDR3 DNA is TGCGCCAGCCGGGACAGGGGGTCGAACACTGAAGCTTTCTTT. Together with reference TRBV5-1 and TRBJ1-1, the CDR3 gives the full variable domain: KAGVTQTPRYLIKTRGQQVTLSCSPISGHRSVSWYQQTPGQGLQFLFEYFSETQRNKGNFPGRFSGRQFSNSRSEMNVSTLELGDSALYLCASRDRGSNTEAFFGQGTRLTVV.

V gene TRBV5-1 combines with J gene TRBJ1-5, with a possible D match to TRBD1 (6 bases). This CDR3 is built from 14 residues. Germline CDR1 reads SGHRS; CDR2 reads YFSETQ. The V end lost 0 bases, the J end lost 6 bases, and 10 bases lay between the germline ends. The CDR3 region has the DNA TGCGCCAGCAGCTTGGCAGGGGAGGGTCAGCCCCAGCATTTT. Its protein product is CASSLAGEGQPQHF.

The chain carries TRBV11-2 and TRBJ2-7; 12 nucleotides agree with TRBD2. Germline CDR1 reads SGHAT; CDR2 reads FQNNGV. The V and J ends lost 6 bases and 0 bases, in that order; junction bases with no gene match: 9. The CDR3 spans 17 residues. The chain's CDR3 is CASSQGVTSGSSYEQYF. CDR3 in DNA: TGTGCCAGCAGTCAAGGAGTGACTAGCGGGAGCTCCTACGAGCAGTACTTC.

The chain couples TRBV4-2 to TRBJ2-3; D is ambiguous. The V gene lost 3 bases and the J gene lost 3 bases, with 4 bases spanning the gap. CDR3 length: 12 amino acids. Looked up from germline, CDR1 is LGHNA and CDR2 is YNFKEQ. The CDR3, as DNA: TGTGCCAGCAGCCAGGAGACAGATACGCAGTATTTT. Protein sequence: CASSQETDTQYF.

V usage is TRBV29-1 and J usage is TRBJ2-2; possibly TRBD2 for D (6 bases). There are 14 residues in the CDR3. The ends were cut back, 6 bases at V and 1 base at J, with 12 bases in the middle. Germline CDR1 reads SQVTM; CDR2 reads ANQGSEA. Written as DNA, the CDR3 is TGCAGCGTCTCGGGGGAATGGAACACCGGGGAGCTGTTTTTT. Translated, it gives CSVSGEWNTGELFF.

The chain is built from TRBV5-1 and TRBJ1-2, with 9 bases aligning to TRBD1. This CDR3 comprises 15 residues. J lost 2 bases, V lost 6 bases, and 8 bases had no gene match. The germline CDR1 and CDR2 sequences are SGHRS and YFSETQ. The CDR3 sequence: CASMMSGTGNYGYTF. The CDR3 DNA reads as TGCGCCAGCATGATGTCCGGGACAGGGAACTATGGCTACACCTTC.

The rearrangement joins TRBV28 to TRBJ1-5; TRBD1 is a possible D gene (5 bases). The CDR3 runs to 14 residues. V was trimmed by 2 bases and J by 5 bases, leaving 10 bases between them. Per germline, CDR1 MDHEN and CDR2 SYDVKM. CDR3 bases: TGTGCCAGCAGTTTACAGGGAGGCTATCAGCCCCAGCATTTT. It translates to CASSLQGGYQPQHF.

The chain carries TRBV7-9 and TRBJ2-1, with D possibly TRBD2 on 6 matching bases. The germline gives CDR1 SEHNR, CDR2 FQNEAQ (reference sequence). The CDR3 contains 13 residues. Trimming stripped 8 bases from V and 2 bases from J, with 10 bases between. CDR3 coding DNA: TGTGCCAGCGGGAGGACAACCTACAATGAGCAGTTCTTC. Amino acids: CASGRTTYNEQFF.

The chain has TRBV1 and TRBJ2-7; TRBD1, the table's D call, lacks a check against the DNA. TRBV1 constitutes a pseudogene. The CDR3 covers 16 residues. This CDR3 is CTSSQVQGKRAYEQYF. CDR3 bases: TGCACCAGCAGCCAAGTTCAGGGTAAGAGAGCCTACGAGCAGTACTTC.

The V gene is TRBV19, the J gene TRBJ2-5; tentative D call: TRBD2 (5 bases). The CDR3 loop spans 12 amino acids. Between the trimmed V and J ends, which lost 8 bases and 2 bases, there was a span of 9 bases. Germline assignment: CDR1 LNHDA and CDR2 SQIVND (reference sequence). CDR3 in DNA: TGTGCCAGTTTCGGGGTTCAAGAGACCCAGTACTTC. It encodes CASFGVQETQYF.

The J gene is TRBJ2-7, the V gene TRBV19; 7 bases fit TRBD1. The CDR3 extends over 14 amino acids. Germline V CDR1 and CDR2: LNHDA, SQIVND (reference sequence). Trimming cost V 5 bases and J 1 base; bases outside gene matches: 5. CDR3 in DNA: TGTGCCAGTAGTTTGGACAGGTCTTCCTACGAGCAGTACTTC. Its translation: CASSLDRSSYEQYF.

The rearrangement links TRBV19 to TRBJ1-1; 10 bases match TRBD1. The germline V gene encodes CDR1 LNHDA and CDR2 SQIVND (reference sequence). This CDR3 has 15 residues. The ends lost 7 bases at V and 0 bases at J; junction bases unmatched: 5. CDR3 sequence reads: CASKMGTGVNTEAFF. Here the CDR3 DNA reads TGTGCCAGTAAAATGGGGACAGGGGTGAACACTGAAGCTTTCTTT. Full variable domain (remainder filled in from reference TRBV19 and TRBJ1-1): DGGITQSPKYLFRKEGQNVTLSCEQNLNHDAMYWYRQDPGQGLRLIYYSQIVNDFQKGDIAEGYSVSREKKESFPLTVTSAQKNPTAFYLCASKMGTGVNTEAFFGQGTRLTVV.

The J gene is TRBJ1-5, the V gene TRBV4-2; 8 bases agree with TRBD1. Per germline, CDR1 LGHNA and CDR2 YNFKEQ. The CDR3 spans 17 residues. Trimming cost V 2 bases and J 2 bases; bases outside gene matches: 8. The CDR3 region has the DNA TGTGCCAGCAGCCAATTTTCAGGGGGCGCGGGCAATCAGCCCCAGCATTTT. This encodes CASSQFSGGAGNQPQHF.

The chain links TRBV5-6 to TRBJ2-1, with 8 bases fitting TRBD1. With V trimmed by 1 base and J by 8 bases, 8 bases remained unmatched. This CDR3 spans 15 amino acids. Germline loops: CDR1 SGHDT, CDR2 YYEEEE. CDR3 nucleotide sequence: TGTGCCAGCAGCTTGAGCCAGGGGGCGTCGGATGAGCAGTTCTTC. Its protein is CASSLSQGASDEQFF.

The V gene is TRBV7-2, the J gene TRBJ1-5; 7 nucleotides match TRBD1. This CDR3 is 15 amino acids long. The germline CDR1 and CDR2 sequences are SGHTA and FQGNSA. V was pared by 3 bases and J by 3 bases, with 5 bases of the junction left unmatched. This chain's CDR3 is CASSFSGQNNQPQHF. The DNA of the CDR3 is TGTGCCAGCAGCTTCTCGGGACAGAACAATCAGCCCCAGCATTTT. The full variable domain, completed using reference TRBV7-2 and TRBJ1-5, is GAGVSQSPSNKVTEKGKDVELRCDPISGHTALYWYRQSLGQGLEFLIYFQGNSAPDKSGLPSDRFSAERTGGSVSTLTIQRTQQEDSAVYLCASSFSGQNNQPQHFGDGTRLSIL.

This chain joins TRBV30 and TRBJ2-7; 7 nucleotides agree with TRBD2. The germline gives CDR1 GTSNPN, CDR2 SVGIG (reference sequence). The trim removed 5 bases at V and 7 bases at J, leaving 23 bases unmatched. CDR3 size: 17 residues. CDR3 nucleotide sequence: TGTGCCTGGCGGATGGCAAAGGGACCTAGCGGACGTAGGGAGCAGTACTTC. Translated, it gives CAWRMAKGPSGRREQYF. Filled out from reference TRBV30 and TRBJ2-7, the complete variable domain reads SQTIHQWPATLVQPVGSPLSLECTVEGTSNPNLYWYRQAAGRGLQLLFYSVGIGQISSEVPQNLSASRPQDRQFILSSKKLLLSDSGFYLCAWRMAKGPSGRREQYFGPGTRLTVT.

The chain recombines TRBV19 with TRBJ1-1; 8 nucleotides line up with TRBD1. Germline V CDR1 and CDR2: LNHDA, SQIVND (reference sequence). The CDR3 consists of 15 residues. V lost 5 bases, J lost 1 base, and 6 bases stayed unmatched. The CDR3 DNA reads as TGTGCCAGTAGTGGTAACAGGGGGGAGAACACTGAAGCTTTCTTT. Its translation: CASSGNRGENTEAFF.